The next 28 T cell receptor beta chains were all read from a single sample in a study of blood T cell repertoires in COVID-19. The assay was immunoSEQ multiplex PCR, and TCRdb's table has in-frame clones only and misses some. The sample shows around 180,000 clones, over 75% of them seen only once. The source material was peripheral blood. The receptors shown here come from a man aged 55 to 70 with acute or convalescent COVID-19.

The J gene is TRBJ2-1, the V gene TRBV7-3; 11 positions match TRBD2. The CDR3 has 18 amino acids. V lost 5 bases to trimming and J lost 8 bases; unmatched junction nucleotides: 17. Germline CDR1 is SGHTA and CDR2 is FQGTGA. CDR3 protein: CASSGKPDTSGSRYEQFF. The CDR3 DNA sequence: TGTGCCAGCAGCGGAAAACCAGATACTAGCGGGAGTAGATATGAGCAGTTCTTC.

In its sample, this clone was seen a few times. This sequence joins TRBV28 and TRBJ1-3; the D gene is possibly TRBD1 (6 bases). From germline, CDR1 is MDHEN and CDR2 SYDVKM. V was trimmed by 5 bases and J by 0 bases, leaving 14 bases between them. The CDR3 contains 16 residues. The CDR3: CASSPAGTISGNTIYF. CDR3 in DNA: TGTGCCAGCAGTCCTGCCGGGACAATCTCTGGAAACACCATATATTTT.

Turning to this clone: Compared with germline, one end of the junction differs, possibly owing to a read error. V usage is TRBV7-7 and J usage is TRBJ2-2; 8 bases are a match to TRBD1. In germline, CDR1 is SSHAT, CDR2 FNYEAQ (reference sequence). The CDR3 consists of 16 residues. The CDR3 DNA reads as TGTGCTAGCAGCCCCACCCAGGGGGCATCACCCGGGGAGCTGTTTTTT. Translated, it gives CASSPTQGASPGELFF.

This chain uses TRBV5-6 with TRBJ2-3; tentative D call: TRBD1 (6 bases). CDR1 is SGHDT and CDR2 is YYEEEE in the germline V gene. The germline V and J ends were trimmed by 2 bases and 3 bases, with 19 bases remaining between them. The CDR3 contains 17 residues. CDR3 sequence: CASSFGQILTRTDTQYF. In DNA form, the CDR3 reads TGTGCCAGCAGCTTCGGACAGATTCTAACGAGGACAGATACGCAGTATTTT.

The chain recombines TRBV10-1 with TRBJ2-5, with D possibly TRBD1 on 5 matching bases. Germline lookup yields CDR1 WNHNN and CDR2 SYGVQD (reference sequence). V was trimmed by 9 bases and J by 4 bases, leaving 21 bases between them. The CDR3 length is 15 residues. The CDR3 DNA sequence: TGCGCCAGGATCAATGACAGAACCCTCGGAGAGACCCAGTACTTC. This gives the protein CARINDRTLGETQYF.

This chain connects TRBV6-5 to TRBJ2-1; D ambiguous. Trimming stripped 0 bases from V and 3 bases from J, with 12 bases between. The germline gives CDR1 MNHEY, CDR2 SVGAGI. The CDR3 consists of 16 residues. The CDR3 region has the DNA TGTGCCAGCAGTTACTCCGGAGATGTAATCTACAATGAGCAGTTCTTC. It is translated as CASSYSGDVIYNEQFF.

The CDR3 loop reads CASSLGGGETQYF. In nucleotides, the CDR3 is TGTGCCAGCAGTTTGGGCGGGGGGGAGACCCAGTACTTC. The rearrangement links TRBV27 to TRBJ2-5, with 8 positions matching TRBD2. Germline-derived CDR1 and CDR2 are MNHEY and SMNVEV (reference sequence). This CDR3 is 13 amino acids long. The trim removed 3 bases at V and 5 bases at J, leaving 2 bases unmatched.

The V call is TRBV7-9, the J call TRBJ1-2, with D perhaps TRBD1 (5 bases). Trimming cost V 5 bases and J 4 bases, with 14 bases left between them. The CDR3 covers 14 residues. Germline CDR1 is SEHNR and CDR2 is FQNEAQ (reference sequence). CDR3 residues: CASSRQGSGYGYTF. CDR3 in DNA: TGTGCCAGCAGCCGCCAGGGCTCGGGCTATGGCTACACCTTC.

This clone was found a few times. This rearrangement joins TRBV28 to TRBJ2-2, with 7 bases identical to TRBD1. The CDR3 runs 16 residues. After removal of 5 bases from V and 2 bases from J, the junction contained 8 bases not matched to a gene. Germline V gives CDR1 MDHEN, CDR2 SYDVKM. This chain's CDR3 is CASSHYRGPNTGELFF. Here the CDR3 DNA reads TGTGCCAGCAGTCACTACAGGGGACCTAACACCGGGGAGCTGTTTTTT.

V gene TRBV7-8 combines with J gene TRBJ2-7, with 8 bases matching TRBD2. The CDR3 covers 15 residues. The germline gives CDR1 SGHVS, CDR2 FQNEAQ. Trimming took 8 bases from V and 5 from J; bases not matched to a gene: 14. The CDR3 here is CASQNKGLAFHEQYF. The CDR3 nucleotides are TGTGCCAGCCAAAACAAAGGACTAGCTTTCCACGAGCAGTACTTC.

V gene TRBV30 combines with J gene TRBJ2-3, with D tentatively TRBD1 (5 bases). Germline V gives CDR1 GTSNPN, CDR2 SVGIG (reference sequence). This CDR3 region has 18 residues. Trimming took 1 base from V and 2 from J, leaving 22 bases between them. Written as DNA, the CDR3 is TGTGCCTGGAGTGCACAGCCCGGCCAGGGAAGGAACACAGATACGCAGTATTTT. It codes for CAWSAQPGQGRNTDTQYF.

This clone appeared a few times. The CDR3 DNA reads TGTGCCTGGAGTGAGGACAGGGTCTTTCAGCCCCAGCATTTT. It is translated as CAWSEDRVFQPQHF. V and J are TRBV30 and TRBJ1-5, with 8 nucleotides matching TRBD1. Trimming at V came to 1 base and at J to 6 bases, leaving 5 bases not matched to a gene. There are 14 residues in the CDR3. Germline V CDR1 and CDR2: GTSNPN, SVGIG (reference sequence).

V gene TRBV9 combines with J gene TRBJ1-4; D may be TRBD1 (5 bases). V lost 3 bases, J lost 8 bases, and 17 bases lay in between. The CDR3 has 15 residues. From germline, CDR1 is SGDLS and CDR2 YYNGEE. CDR3: CASSAYGRGAEKLFF. The CDR3, as DNA: TGTGCCAGCAGCGCGTACGGGAGAGGGGCGGAAAAACTGTTTTTT.

The CDR3 DNA reads as TGTGCCAGCAGCACCACTACCCTAATGAGCTCCTACAATGAGCAGTTCTTC. This encodes CASSTTTLMSSYNEQFF. The chain recombines TRBV5-5 with TRBJ2-1; no clear D gene. Trimming removed 4 bases from V and 0 bases from J, with 17 bases in between. This CDR3 region has 17 residues. Germline V gene lookup returns CDR1 SGHKS and CDR2 YYEKEE (reference sequence).

This clone was detected only once. The CDR3 DNA sequence: TGTGCCAGCAGCTTACGGCACCTAGCTCTAGCCAAAAACATTCAGTACTTC. Encoded protein: CASSLRHLALAKNIQYF. The V gene is TRBV7-8, the J gene TRBJ2-4; maybe TRBD2 (5 bases). The V gene's germline CDR1 is SGHVS and CDR2 FQNEAQ. Between the trimmed V and J ends, which lost 2 bases and 0 bases, there was a span of 14 bases. The CDR3 totals 17 residues. The variable domain in full, completed from reference TRBV7-8 and TRBJ2-4, reads GAGVSQSPRYKVAKRGQDVALRCDPISGHVSLFWYQQALGQGPEFLTYFQNEAQLDKSGLPSDRFFAERPEGSVSTLKIQRTQQEDSAVYLCASSLRHLALAKNIQYFGAGTRLSVL.

This clone has a single count. The chain recombines TRBV28 with TRBJ1-4; D ambiguous. CDR1 is MDHEN and CDR2 is SYDVKM in the germline V gene. Trimming pared 6 bases from V and 8 bases from J, leaving 16 bases between. The CDR3 covers 14 residues. The CDR3 protein is CASSLGGFGEKLFF. CDR3 DNA: TGTGCCAGCAGCCTGGGAGGGTTCGGAGAAAAACTGTTTTTT. Based on the CDR3 plus reference TRBV28 and TRBJ1-4, the full variable domain is DVKVTQSSRYLVKRTGEKVFLECVQDMDHENMFWYRQDPGLGLRLIYFSYDVKMKEKGDIPEGYSVSREKKERFSLILESASTNQTSMYLCASSLGGFGEKLFFGSGTQLSVL.

The chain recombines TRBV7-9 with TRBJ2-7; the match to TRBD2 covers 9 bases. The germline V gene has CDR1 SEHNR and CDR2 FQNEAQ (reference sequence). Trimming cost V 4 bases and J 7 bases; bases outside gene matches: 8. The CDR3 totals 14 residues. The CDR3 loop reads CASSSASGMDEQYF. The CDR3 DNA is TGTGCCAGCAGCTCGGCTAGCGGGATGGATGAGCAGTACTTC.

This chain uses TRBV11-2 with TRBJ2-1; a possible D gene is TRBD2 (6 bases). V was clipped by 0 bases and J by 3 bases, with 12 bases between them. This CDR3 has 16 residues. The germline V gene encodes CDR1 SGHAT and CDR2 FQNNGV. CDR3: CASSLEVGGNYNEQFF. DNA for the CDR3: TGTGCCAGCAGCTTAGAGGTCGGCGGGAACTACAATGAGCAGTTCTTC.

This clone was seen only once. The V gene is TRBV10-3, the J gene TRBJ1-3; D remains unclear. Germline CDR1 reads ENHRY; CDR2 reads SYGVKD. The V and J ends lost 2 bases and 0 bases respectively, with 11 bases between them. The CDR3 spans 16 residues. The DNA for the CDR3 is TGTGCCATCAGTGAGCGCGGGCATTACTCTGGAAACACCATATATTTT. Translated: CAISERGHYSGNTIYF.

Here the CDR3 DNA reads TGTGCCAGCAGTGAATTGACAGGGATGCCCCTCCACTTT. Translated, it gives CASSELTGMPLHF. The chain uses TRBV2 and TRBJ1-6, with 7 bases lining up with TRBD1. Germline V gene lookup returns CDR1 SNHLY and CDR2 FYNNEI. The length of the CDR3 is 13 residues. The junction had 5 bases not matched to a gene; V was cut back by 2 bases and J by 13 bases.

This chain connects TRBV12-3 or TRBV12-4 to TRBJ2-1; D gene ambiguous. Trimming stripped 6 bases from V and 9 bases from J, with 12 bases between. The CDR3 contains 12 residues. The CDR3 region has the DNA TGTGCCAGCAGCCTCCCGCGTGGTGAGCAGTTCTTC. Protein: CASSLPRGEQFF.

CDR3 protein: CASSPTGGNTGELFF. In DNA, the CDR3 is TGTGCCAGCAGCCCAACAGGGGGCAACACCGGGGAGCTGTTTTTT. The V and J genes are TRBV6-2 or TRBV6-3 and TRBJ2-2, with 9 bases fitting TRBD1. In germline, CDR1 is MNHEY, CDR2 SVGEGT. CDR3 length equals 15 residues. Trimming took 6 bases from V and 2 from J; bases not matched to a gene: 4.

The J gene is TRBJ2-1, the V gene TRBV13; TRBD2 agrees at 7 bases. CDR1 and CDR2 from the germline V gene are PRHDT and FYEKMQ (reference sequence). The CDR3 covers 15 residues. V was pared by 6 bases and J by 2 bases, with 7 bases of the junction left unmatched. The CDR3 protein is CASRSGTKTYNEQFF. The CDR3, as DNA: TGTGCCAGCAGATCCGGGACTAAGACCTACAATGAGCAGTTCTTC.

This chain connects TRBV7-6 to TRBJ1-2; 8 bases match TRBD1. J was trimmed by 2 bases and V by 3 bases; bases with no gene match: 5. This CDR3 comprises 15 residues. CDR1 and CDR2 from the germline V gene are SGHVS and FNYEAQ. CDR3 nucleotide sequence: TGTGCCAGCAGCTTTGGGACAGGAGCCAACTATGGCTACACCTTC. Its protein product is CASSFGTGANYGYTF.

The rearrangement links TRBV19 to TRBJ2-3; no definite D call. Trimming shortened V by 1 base and J by 6 bases, and 2 bases separated the two germline ends. The CDR3 is made up of 11 amino acids. Per germline, CDR1 LNHDA and CDR2 SQIVND (reference sequence). The CDR3 DNA reads TGTGCCAGTAGTATAGCTGATACGCAGTATTTT. This encodes CASSIADTQYF.

This clone is a singleton in its sample. The V gene is TRBV7-8, the J gene TRBJ1-1, with a possible D match to TRBD1 (5 bases). V was shortened by 0 bases and J by 6 bases, with 14 bases between the two germline ends. In germline, CDR1 is SGHVS, CDR2 FQNEAQ. The CDR3 length is 15 residues. The CDR3 DNA reads TGTGCCAGCAGCTTAGCTCTTTCAGGGTACGCTGAAGCTTTCTTT. Its protein product is CASSLALSGYAEAFF.

The CDR3 reads CAISATTSLEQYF. The CDR3 DNA follows: TGTGCCATCAGCGCTACGACTAGTCTCGAGCAGTACTTC. The chain joins TRBV10-3 to TRBJ2-7; the D gene is possibly TRBD2 (6 bases). Germline V lookup: CDR1 ENHRY, CDR2 SYGVKD. This CDR3 region has 13 residues. Trimming removed 6 bases from V and 6 bases from J, with 15 bases in between.

The V and J genes are TRBV12-5 and TRBJ1-2, with a weak D call TRBD1 (6 bases). The germline V gene has CDR1 LGHNT and CDR2 FRNRAP. V dropped 6 bases and J dropped 9 bases, with 17 bases sitting between them. This CDR3 spans 13 amino acids. The CDR3 DNA reads as TGTGCTAGTGGCGATGACAGGTTCGTTCGCTACACCTTC. It yields the protein CASGDDRFVRYTF.